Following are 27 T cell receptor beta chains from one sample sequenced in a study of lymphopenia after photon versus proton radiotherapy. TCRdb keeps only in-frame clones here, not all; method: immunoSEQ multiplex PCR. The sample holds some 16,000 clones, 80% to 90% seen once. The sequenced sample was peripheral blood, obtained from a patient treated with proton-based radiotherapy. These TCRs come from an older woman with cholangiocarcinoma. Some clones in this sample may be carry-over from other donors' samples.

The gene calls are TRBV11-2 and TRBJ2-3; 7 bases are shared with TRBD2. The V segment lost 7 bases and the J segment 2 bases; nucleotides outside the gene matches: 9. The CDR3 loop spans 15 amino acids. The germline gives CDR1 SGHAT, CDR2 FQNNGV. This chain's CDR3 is CASTEVGGSTDTQYF. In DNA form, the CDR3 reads TGTGCCAGCACTGAGGTGGGAGGGTCCACAGATACGCAGTATTTT.

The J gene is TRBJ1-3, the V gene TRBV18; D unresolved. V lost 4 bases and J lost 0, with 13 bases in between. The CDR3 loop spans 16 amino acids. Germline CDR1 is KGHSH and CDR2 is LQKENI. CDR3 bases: TGTGCCAGCTCACGTAGGGATGGAGTCTCTGGAAACACCATATATTTT. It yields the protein CASSRRDGVSGNTIYF.

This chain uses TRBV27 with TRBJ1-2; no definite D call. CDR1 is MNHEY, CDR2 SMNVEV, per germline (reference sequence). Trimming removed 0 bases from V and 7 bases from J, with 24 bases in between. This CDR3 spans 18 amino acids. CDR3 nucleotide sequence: TGTGCCAGCAGTTTATCAAGCGCGAGGCACGTCGAAAGGAGTGGCTACACCTTC. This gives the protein CASSLSSARHVERSGYTF.

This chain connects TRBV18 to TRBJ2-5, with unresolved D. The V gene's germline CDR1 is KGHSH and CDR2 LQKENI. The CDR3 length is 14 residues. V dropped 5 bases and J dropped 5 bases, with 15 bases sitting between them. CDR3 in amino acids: CASSFRPAWETQYF. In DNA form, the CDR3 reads TGTGCCAGCTCATTCCGACCCGCCTGGGAGACCCAGTACTTC.

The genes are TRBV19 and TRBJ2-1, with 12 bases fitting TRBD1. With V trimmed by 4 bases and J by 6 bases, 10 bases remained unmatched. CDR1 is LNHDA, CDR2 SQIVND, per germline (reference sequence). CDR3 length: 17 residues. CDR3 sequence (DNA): TGTGCCAGTAGTAGAAGACCGGGACAGGGGGCGAGCAATGAGCAGTTCTTC. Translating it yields CASSRRPGQGASNEQFF.

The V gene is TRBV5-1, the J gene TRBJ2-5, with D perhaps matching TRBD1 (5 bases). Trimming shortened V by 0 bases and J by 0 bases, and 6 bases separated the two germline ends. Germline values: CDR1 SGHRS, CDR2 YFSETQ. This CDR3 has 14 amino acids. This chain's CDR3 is CASSLGQNQETQYF. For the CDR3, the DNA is TGCGCCAGCAGCTTGGGACAGAACCAAGAGACCCAGTACTTC. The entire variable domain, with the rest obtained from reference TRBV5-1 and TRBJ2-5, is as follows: KAGVTQTPRYLIKTRGQQVTLSCSPISGHRSVSWYQQTPGQGLQFLFEYFSETQRNKGNFPGRFSGRQFSNSRSEMNVSTLELGDSALYLCASSLGQNQETQYFGPGTRLLVL.

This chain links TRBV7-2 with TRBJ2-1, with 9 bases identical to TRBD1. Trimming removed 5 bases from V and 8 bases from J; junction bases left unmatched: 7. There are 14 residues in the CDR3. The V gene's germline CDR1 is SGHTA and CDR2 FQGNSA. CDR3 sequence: CASSIRQGEYEQFF. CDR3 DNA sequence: TGTGCCAGCAGCATCCGACAGGGGGAGTATGAGCAGTTCTTC.

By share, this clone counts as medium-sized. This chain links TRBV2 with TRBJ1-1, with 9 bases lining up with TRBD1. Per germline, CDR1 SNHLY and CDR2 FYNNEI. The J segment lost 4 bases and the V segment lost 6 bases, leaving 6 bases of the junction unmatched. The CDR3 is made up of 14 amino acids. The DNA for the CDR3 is TGTGCCAGCAGCCAACAGGGGGCGGTCACTGAAGCTTTCTTT. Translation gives CASSQQGAVTEAFF.

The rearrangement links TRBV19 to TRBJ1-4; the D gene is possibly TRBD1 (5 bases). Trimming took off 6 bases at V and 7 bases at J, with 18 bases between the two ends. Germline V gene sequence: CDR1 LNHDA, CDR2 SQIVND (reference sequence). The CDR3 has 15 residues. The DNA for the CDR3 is TGTGCCAGTAGAGCCGCGTGGGGGGAGAGTGAAAAACTGTTTTTT. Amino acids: CASRAAWGESEKLFF.

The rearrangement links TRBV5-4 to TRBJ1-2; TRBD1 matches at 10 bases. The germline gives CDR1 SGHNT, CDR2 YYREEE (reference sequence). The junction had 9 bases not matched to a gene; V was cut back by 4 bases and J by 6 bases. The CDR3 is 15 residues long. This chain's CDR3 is CASSLTTGGWDGYTF. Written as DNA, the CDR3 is TGTGCCAGCAGCCTAACGACAGGGGGCTGGGATGGCTACACCTTC.

As DNA, the CDR3 is TGTGCCAGCAGTTACTCCGGGACGGCTTCCTACGAGCAGTACTTC. It is translated as CASSYSGTASYEQYF. The J gene is TRBJ2-7, the V gene TRBV6-6, with D tentatively TRBD1 or TRBD2 (5 bases each). Germline V gene data show CDR1 as MNHNY and CDR2 as SVGAGI (reference sequence). This CDR3 has 15 residues. V shed 0 bases and J shed 1 base, with 10 bases lying between them.

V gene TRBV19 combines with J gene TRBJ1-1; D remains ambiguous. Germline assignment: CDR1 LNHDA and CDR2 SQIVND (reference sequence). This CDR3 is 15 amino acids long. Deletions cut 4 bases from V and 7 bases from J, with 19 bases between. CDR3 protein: CASSTELVKRSEAFF. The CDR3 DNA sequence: TGTGCCAGTAGTACCGAATTGGTCAAGAGGAGTGAAGCTTTCTTT.

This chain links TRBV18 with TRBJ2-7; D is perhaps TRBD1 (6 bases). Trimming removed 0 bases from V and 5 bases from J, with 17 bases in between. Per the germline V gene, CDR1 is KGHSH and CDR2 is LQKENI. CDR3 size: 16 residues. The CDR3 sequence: CASSPPGQQLAHEQYF. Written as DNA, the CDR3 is TGTGCCAGCTCACCACCCGGACAGCAGTTGGCCCACGAGCAGTACTTC.

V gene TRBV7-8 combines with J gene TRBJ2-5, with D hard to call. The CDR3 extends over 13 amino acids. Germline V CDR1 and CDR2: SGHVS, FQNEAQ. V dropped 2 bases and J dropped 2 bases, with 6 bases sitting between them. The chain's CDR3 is CASSLFLQETQYF. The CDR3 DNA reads TGTGCCAGCAGCTTATTCCTTCAAGAGACCCAGTACTTC.

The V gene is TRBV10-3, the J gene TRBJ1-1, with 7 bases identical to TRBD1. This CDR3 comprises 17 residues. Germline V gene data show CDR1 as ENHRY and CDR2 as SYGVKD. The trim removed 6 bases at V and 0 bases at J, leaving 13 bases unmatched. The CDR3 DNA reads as TGTGCCATCAGCCCGAACAGGGGTCGGGCGATGAACACTGAAGCTTTCTTT. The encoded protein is CAISPNRGRAMNTEAFF.

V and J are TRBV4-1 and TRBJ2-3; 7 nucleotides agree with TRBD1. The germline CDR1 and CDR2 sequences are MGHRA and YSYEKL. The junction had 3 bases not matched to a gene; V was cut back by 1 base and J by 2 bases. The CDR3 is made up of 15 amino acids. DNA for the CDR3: TGCGCCAGCAGCCAAGGCGACAGGGACACAGATACGCAGTATTTT. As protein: CASSQGDRDTDTQYF.

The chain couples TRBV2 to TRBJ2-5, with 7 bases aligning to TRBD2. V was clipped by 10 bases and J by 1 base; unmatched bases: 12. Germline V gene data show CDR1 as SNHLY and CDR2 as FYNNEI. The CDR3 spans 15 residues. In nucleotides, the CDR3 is TGTGCCATCCAGGTGGCTAGCGGAGGCCAAGAGACCCAGTACTTC. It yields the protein CAIQVASGGQETQYF.

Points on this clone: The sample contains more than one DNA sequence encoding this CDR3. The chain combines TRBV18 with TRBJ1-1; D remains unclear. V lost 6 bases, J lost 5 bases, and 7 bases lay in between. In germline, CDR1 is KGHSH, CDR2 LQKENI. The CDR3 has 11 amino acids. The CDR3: CASSSGTEAFF. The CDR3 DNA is TGTGCCAGCTCGTCGGGGACTGAAGCTTTCTTT.

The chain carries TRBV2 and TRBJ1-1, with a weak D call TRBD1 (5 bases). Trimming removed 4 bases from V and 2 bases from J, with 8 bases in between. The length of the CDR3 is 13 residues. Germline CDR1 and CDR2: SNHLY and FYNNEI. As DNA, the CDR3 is TGTGCCAGCAGTGTAGGGGTAAACACTGAAGCTTTCTTT. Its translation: CASSVGVNTEAFF.

CDR3 sequence (DNA): TGTGCCAGCAGTTTAAGGGGAGTCGGGGAGCTGTTTTTT. This gives the protein CASSLRGVGELFF. The rearrangement joins TRBV27 to TRBJ2-2, with D perhaps matching TRBD1 or TRBD2 (5 bases each). The CDR3 extends over 13 amino acids. V was pared by 2 bases and J by 7 bases, with 8 bases between. Germline values: CDR1 MNHEY, CDR2 SMNVEV (reference sequence).

The DNA for the CDR3 is TGTGCCAGTAGTATAGACGGGGGAGAGACCCAGTACTTC. Translating gives CASSIDGGETQYF. This chain joins TRBV19 and TRBJ2-5; maybe TRBD2 (6 bases). The CDR3 runs to 13 residues. Trimming removed 0 bases at V and 4 bases at J, with 6 bases between. The germline V gene has CDR1 LNHDA and CDR2 SQIVND (reference sequence).

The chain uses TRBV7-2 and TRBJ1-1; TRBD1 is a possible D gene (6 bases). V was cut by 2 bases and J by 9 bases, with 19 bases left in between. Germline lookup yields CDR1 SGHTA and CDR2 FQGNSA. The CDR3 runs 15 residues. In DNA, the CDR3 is TGTGCCAGCAGCTTAAGTCGCCTTACAGGGTTTCAAGCTTTCTTT. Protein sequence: CASSLSRLTGFQAFF.

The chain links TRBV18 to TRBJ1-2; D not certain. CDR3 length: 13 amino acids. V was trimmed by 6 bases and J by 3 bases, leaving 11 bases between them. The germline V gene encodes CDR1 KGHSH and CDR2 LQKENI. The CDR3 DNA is TGTGCCAGCTCGCGAGACGGATACTATGGCTACACCTTC. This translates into CASSRDGYYGYTF.

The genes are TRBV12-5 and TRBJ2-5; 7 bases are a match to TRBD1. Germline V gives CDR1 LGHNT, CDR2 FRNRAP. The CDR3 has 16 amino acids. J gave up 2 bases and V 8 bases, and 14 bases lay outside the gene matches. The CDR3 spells CASKRAGAGGQETQYF. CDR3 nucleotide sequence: TGTGCTAGTAAACGGGCCGGCGCAGGGGGACAAGAGACCCAGTACTTC.

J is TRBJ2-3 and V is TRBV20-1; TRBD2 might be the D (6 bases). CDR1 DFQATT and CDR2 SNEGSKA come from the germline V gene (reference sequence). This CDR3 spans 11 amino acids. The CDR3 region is CSRLGTDTQYF. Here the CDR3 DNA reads TGCAGCCGACTAGGCACAGATACGCAGTATTTT.

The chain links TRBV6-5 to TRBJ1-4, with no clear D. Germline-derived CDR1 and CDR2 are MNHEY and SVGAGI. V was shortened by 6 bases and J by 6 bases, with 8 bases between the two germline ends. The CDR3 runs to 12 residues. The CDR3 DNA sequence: TGTGCCAGCAGAGCTACAGATGAAAAACTGTTTTTT. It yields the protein CASRATDEKLFF.

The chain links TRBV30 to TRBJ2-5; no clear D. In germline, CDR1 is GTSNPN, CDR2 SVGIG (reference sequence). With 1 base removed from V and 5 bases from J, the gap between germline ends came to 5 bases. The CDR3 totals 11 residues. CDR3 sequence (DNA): TGTGCCTGGAGTGAAGCGGAGACCCAGTACTTC. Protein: CAWSEAETQYF.